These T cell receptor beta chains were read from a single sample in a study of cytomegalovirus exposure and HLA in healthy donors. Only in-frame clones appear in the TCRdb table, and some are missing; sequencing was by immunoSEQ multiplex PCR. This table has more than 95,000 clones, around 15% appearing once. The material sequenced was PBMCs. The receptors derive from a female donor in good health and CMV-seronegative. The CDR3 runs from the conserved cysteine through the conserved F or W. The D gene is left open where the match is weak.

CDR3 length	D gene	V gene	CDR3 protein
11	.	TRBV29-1	CSGTASDTQYF
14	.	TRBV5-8	CASSLRGLNSPLHF
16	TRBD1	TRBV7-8	CASSTRNLDRVYEQYF
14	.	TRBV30	CAWSVGNQGYGYTF
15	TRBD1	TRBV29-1	CSVATPGQPQETQYF
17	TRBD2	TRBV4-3	CASSQDGRAHHQETQYF
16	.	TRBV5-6	CASSFFNRVGTDTQYF
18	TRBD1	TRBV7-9	CASSFTGTGFPADQPQHF
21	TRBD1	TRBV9	CASSVVYVADSQGAVNTEAFF
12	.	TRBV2	CASSDHGAGYTF
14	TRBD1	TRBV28	CASSLLGQGFEQYF
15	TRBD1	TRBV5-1	CASSSTGSMNTEAFF
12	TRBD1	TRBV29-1	CSVVGQAVEAFF
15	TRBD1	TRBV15	CATSRGGTGQETQYF
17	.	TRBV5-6	CASSLVSLGRSGETQYF
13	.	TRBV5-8	CASSLEASYEQFF
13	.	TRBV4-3	CASSQITGLEAFF
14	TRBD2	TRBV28	CASSKAGIAYEQYF
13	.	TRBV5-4	CASSLKGRFEQYF
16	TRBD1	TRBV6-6	CASSYGGQGATGELFF
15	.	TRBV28	CASSSDISNNQPQHF
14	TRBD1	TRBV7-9	CASSSTGVGDTQYF
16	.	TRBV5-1	CASSLAVETGAYEQYF
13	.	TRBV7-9	CASSLPLTDTQYF